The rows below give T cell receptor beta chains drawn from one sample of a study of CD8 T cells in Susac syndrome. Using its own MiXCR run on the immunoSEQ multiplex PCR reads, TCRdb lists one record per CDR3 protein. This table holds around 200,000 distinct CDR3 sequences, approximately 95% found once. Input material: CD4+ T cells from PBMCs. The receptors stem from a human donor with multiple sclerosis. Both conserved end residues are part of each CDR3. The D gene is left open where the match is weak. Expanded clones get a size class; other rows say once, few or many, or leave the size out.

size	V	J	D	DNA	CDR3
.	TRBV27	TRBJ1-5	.	TGTGCCAGCAGTTCCCTTAGAAATCAGCCCCAGCATTTT	CASSSLRNQPQHF
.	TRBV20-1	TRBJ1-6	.	TGCAGTGCTAGATTCGAGGCTAATTCACCCCTCCACTTT	CSARFEANSPLHF
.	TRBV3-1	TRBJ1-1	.	TGTGCCAGCAGCCTATCAGCCAGGGGCACTGAAGCTTTCTTT	CASSLSARGTEAFF
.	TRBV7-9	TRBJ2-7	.	TGTGCCAGCAGCTCTGGTCCCGGACAGATCTCCTACGAGCAGTACTTC	CASSSGPGQISYEQYF
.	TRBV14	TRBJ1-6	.	TGTGCCAGCAGCCAAGACCGGGCCTATAATTCACCCCTCCACTTT	CASSQDRAYNSPLHF
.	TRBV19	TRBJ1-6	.	TGTGCCAGTAGTCCCCAGGCAGGCCACTATAATTCACCCCTCCACTTT	CASSPQAGHYNSPLHF
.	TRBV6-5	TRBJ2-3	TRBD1	TGTGCCAGCAGTTCCGACGTTTGGACAGGGGGTAGCACAGATACGCAGTATTTT	CASSSDVWTGGSTDTQYF
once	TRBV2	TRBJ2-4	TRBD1	TGTGCCAGCAGATGGACAGGGAAAAACATTCAGTACTTC	CASRWTGKNIQYF
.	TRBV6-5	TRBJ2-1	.	TGTGCCAGCAGCAGGGACACACTCGCTGGGAATGAGCAGTTCTTC	CASSRDTLAGNEQFF
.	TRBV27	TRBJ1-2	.	TGTGCCAGCAGTCTAGCCCCTGGTCTTCAATATGGCTACACCTTC	CASSLAPGLQYGYTF
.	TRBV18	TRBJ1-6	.	TGTGCCAGCTCACTCAGGATAAGGGGGGCGCGGGATTCACCCCTCCACTTT	CASSLRIRGARDSPLHF
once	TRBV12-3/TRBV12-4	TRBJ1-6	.	TGTGCCAGCAGGCCGACGGGGGTCTCACCCCTCCACTTT	CASRPTGVSPLHF
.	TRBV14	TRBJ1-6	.	TGTGCCAGCAGCCAAGGAGTTTGGGGAGGATTTGACGCACCCCTCCACTTT	CASSQGVWGGFDAPLHF
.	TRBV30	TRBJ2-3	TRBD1	TGTGCCTGGAGTTCATCGGGACAGGGGACAGATACGCAGTATTTT	CAWSSSGQGTDTQYF
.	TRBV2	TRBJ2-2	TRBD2	TGTGCCAGCAAGCAGAACGGACTAGCGACCGGGGAGCTGTTTTTT	CASKQNGLATGELFF
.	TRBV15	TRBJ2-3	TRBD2	TGTGCCACCAGCAGGAACTCTCGAGCTAGCGGATCAGATACGCAGTATTTT	CATSRNSRASGSDTQYF
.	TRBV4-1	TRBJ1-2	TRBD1	TGCGCCAGCAGCCAGCTCGGACAGGGAGGCGAACGTAACTATGGCTACACCTTC	CASSQLGQGGERNYGYTF
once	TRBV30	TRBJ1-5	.	TGTGCCTGGAGTCGAGAGGGGTATAGCAATCAGCCCCAGCATTTT	CAWSREGYSNQPQHF
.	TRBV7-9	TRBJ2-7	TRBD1	TGTGCCAGCAGAGGGACAGGGAGTACGTTGGAGCAGTACTTC	CASRGTGSTLEQYF
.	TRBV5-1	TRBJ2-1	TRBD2	TGCGCCAGCAGCTTGATCGGGGGGGCTGCCTACAATGAGCAGTTCTTC	CASSLIGGAAYNEQFF
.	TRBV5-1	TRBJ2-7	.	TGCGCCAGCAGCTTGGAAGGGCGATACGAGCAGTACTTC	CASSLEGRYEQYF
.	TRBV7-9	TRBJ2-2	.	TGTGCCAGCAGCCCGGACATGACCGGGGAGCTGTTTTTT	CASSPDMTGELFF
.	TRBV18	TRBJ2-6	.	TGTGCCAGCTCACCCCTCCTCTCTGGGGCCAACGTCCTGACTTTC	CASSPLLSGANVLTF
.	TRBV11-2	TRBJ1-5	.	TGTGCCAGCAGCAGAGCTGGGGGGAGTCAGCCCCAGCATTTT	CASSRAGGSQPQHF
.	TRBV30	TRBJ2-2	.	TGTGCCTGGAGATCCGGGCCTCCCGGGGAGCTGTTTTTT	CAWRSGPPGELFF
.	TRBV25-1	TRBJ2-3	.	TGTGCCAGCTTACCGGACTTCACAGATACGCAGTATTTT	CASLPDFTDTQYF
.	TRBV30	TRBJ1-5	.	TGTGCCTGGACCACCCTTTCCGGGGGGCCCCAGCATTTT	CAWTTLSGGPQHF
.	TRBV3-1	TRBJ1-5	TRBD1	TGTGCCAGCAGCCAAGGTGGACAGGGTTTGAGGCCCCAGCATTTT	CASSQGGQGLRPQHF
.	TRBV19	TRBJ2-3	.	TGTGCCAGTAGTATTCGGGGGAACAGGGGCGATTACACAGATACGCAGTATTTT	CASSIRGNRGDYTDTQYF
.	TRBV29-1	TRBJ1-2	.	TGCAGCGTTGAAGATTACCCCGGCTACACCTTC	CSVEDYPGYTF
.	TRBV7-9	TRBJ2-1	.	TGTGCCAGCAGCCCAGAGTTGAGTGTTGCAGGGCAGTTCTTC	CASSPELSVAGQFF
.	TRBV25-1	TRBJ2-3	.	TGTGCCAGCAGTGAATACGGAATAGATACGCAGTATTTT	CASSEYGIDTQYF
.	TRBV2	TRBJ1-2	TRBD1	TGTGCCAGCAGCCCTACAACAGGGGGACTACGGGTTGGCTACACCTTC	CASSPTTGGLRVGYTF